These 3 T cell receptor beta chains share one sample of origin, sequenced in a study of Ad26.COV2.S vaccination and SARS-CoV-2 variants. The treatment denotes: approximately 18 received Ad26.COV2.S at low or high dose, single or two shots; several received placebo; per-sample allocation not given. Sampling was done on day 63 after the first vaccine or placebo injection. Profiling relied on immunoSEQ multiplex PCR, and the TCRdb table lists in-frame clones only, not all of them. The data hold 350,000 to 450,000 clones, with approximately 89% observed a single time. The sample was peripheral blood, taken in a trial of Ad26.COV2.S vaccine versus placebo. The receptors originated from a person aged 18-65 years who received the Ad26.COV2.S COVID-19 vaccine or a placebo.

V usage is TRBV6-1 and J usage is TRBJ2-7; D might be TRBD2 (7 bases). Looked up from germline, CDR1 is MNHNS and CDR2 is SASEGT. The germline V and J ends were trimmed by 4 bases and 4 bases, with 20 bases remaining between them. The CDR3 has 16 amino acids. The CDR3 is CASSALAGAGDYEQYF. The CDR3 nucleotides read TGTGCCAGCAGTGCTCTTGCGGGGGCGGGAGATTACGAGCAGTACTTC.

This chain links TRBV5-1 with TRBJ1-4, with D possibly matching TRBD1 (6 bases). Trimming removed 4 bases at V and 2 bases at J, with 15 bases between. Germline assignment: CDR1 SGHRS and CDR2 YFSETQ. The CDR3 covers 16 residues. The CDR3: CASSPDEGGTNEKLFF. Here the CDR3 DNA reads TGCGCCAGCAGCCCGGATGAGGGGGGGACTAATGAAAAACTGTTTTTT.

V is TRBV6-5 and J is TRBJ1-2; TRBD1 aligns across 12 bases. Per the germline V gene, CDR1 is MNHEY and CDR2 is SVGAGI. The CDR3 is 15 residues long. V lost 8 bases, J lost 3 bases, and 7 bases stayed unmatched. The CDR3 loop reads CASGGQGAMDYGYTF. The CDR3 DNA sequence: TGTGCCAGCGGGGGACAGGGGGCTATGGACTATGGCTACACCTTC.